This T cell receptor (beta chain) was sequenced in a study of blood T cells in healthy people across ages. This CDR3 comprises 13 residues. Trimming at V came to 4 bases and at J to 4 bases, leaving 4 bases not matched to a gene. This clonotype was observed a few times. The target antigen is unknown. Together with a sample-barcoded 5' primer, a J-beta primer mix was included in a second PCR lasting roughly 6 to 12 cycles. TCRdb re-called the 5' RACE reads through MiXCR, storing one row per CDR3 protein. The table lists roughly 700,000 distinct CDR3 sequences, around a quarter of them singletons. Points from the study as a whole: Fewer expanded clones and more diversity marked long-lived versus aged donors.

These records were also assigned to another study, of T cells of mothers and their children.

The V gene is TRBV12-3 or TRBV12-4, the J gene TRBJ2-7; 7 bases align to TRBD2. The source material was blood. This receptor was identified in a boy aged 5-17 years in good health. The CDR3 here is CASSYPGLYEQYF. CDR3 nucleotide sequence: TGTGCCAGCAGTTATCCGGGACTATACGAGCAGTACTTC.